Each of the 19 T cell receptor beta chains below was sequenced from the same sample in a study of blood T cell repertoires in COVID-19. The protocol was immunoSEQ multiplex PCR, while the TCRdb copy is restricted to in-frame clones and leaves out a portion. The sample holds 130,000 or so clones, roughly 90% seen once. Sequencing was carried out using peripheral blood. Receptor source: a man in his fifties with acute or convalescent COVID-19.

The V gene is TRBV6-1, the J gene TRBJ2-3, with TRBD2 matching 11 bases. This CDR3 contains 20 residues. The V segment lost 2 bases and the J segment 1 base; nucleotides outside the gene matches: 14. Germline lookup yields CDR1 MNHNS and CDR2 SASEGT. The DNA of the CDR3 is TGTGCCAGCAGTGAACGGATGCTAGCGGGAGGTGTGATAGGCACAGATACGCAGTATTTT. The encoded protein is CASSERMLAGGVIGTDTQYF.

The genes are TRBV19 and TRBJ2-3; 7 nucleotides align to TRBD2. CDR1 is LNHDA, CDR2 SQIVND, per germline (reference sequence). This CDR3 spans 15 amino acids. J lost 2 bases, V lost 4 bases, and 6 bases had no gene match. The CDR3 DNA sequence: TGTGCCAGTAGTAACCTAGCGGCCCCCACAGATACGCAGTATTTT. Its protein product is CASSNLAAPTDTQYF.

This chain joins TRBV10-3 and TRBJ1-2; TRBD1 agrees at 9 bases. Germline V CDR1 and CDR2: ENHRY, SYGVKD. With 3 bases clipped from V and 4 bases from J, the junction kept 0 bases outside the gene matches. The CDR3 contains 13 residues. The CDR3 DNA reads as TGTGCCATCAGTGAACAGGGGGCCTATGGCTACACCTTC. It is translated as CAISEQGAYGYTF.

The J gene is TRBJ2-4, the V gene TRBV19, with 7 bases fitting TRBD1. With 4 bases clipped from V and 2 bases from J, the junction kept 8 bases outside the gene matches. In germline, CDR1 is LNHDA, CDR2 SQIVND (reference sequence). The CDR3 length is 16 residues. The CDR3 DNA reads as TGTGCCAGTAGTACAAAGGGGGCGCGAACCAAAAACATTCAGTACTTC. Translating it yields CASSTKGARTKNIQYF.

This chain joins TRBV9 and TRBJ2-2; 8 nucleotides match TRBD1. Germline V gives CDR1 SGDLS, CDR2 YYNGEE. J lost 6 bases, V lost 1 base, and 8 bases had no gene match. This CDR3 region has 16 residues. The CDR3 nucleotides are TGTGCCAGCAGCGTAAGGGACAGGACTCGCGCCGGGGAGCTGTTTTTT. The encoded protein is CASSVRDRTRAGELFF.

V usage is TRBV3-1 (or the pseudogene TRBV3-2) and J usage is TRBJ1-4; 7 nucleotides match TRBD1. The length of the CDR3 is 17 residues. Germline V gene sequence: CDR1 LGHDT, CDR2 YNNKEL (reference sequence). Trimming cost V 4 bases and J 4 bases; bases outside gene matches: 12. CDR3 bases: TGTGCCAGCAGCCTCCTCCCGGGACAGAAGATTAATGAAAAACTGTTTTTT. Protein: CASSLLPGQKINEKLFF.

The chain employs TRBV5-5 and TRBJ2-7; TRBD1 is a possible D gene (5 bases). This CDR3 is 14 amino acids long. Germline V gene data show CDR1 as SGHKS and CDR2 as YYEKEE (reference sequence). V dropped 0 bases and J dropped 1 base, with 8 bases sitting between them. CDR3 coding DNA: TGTGCCAGCAGCTTGGCCAGGGTTTCCTACGAGCAGTACTTC. Translated: CASSLARVSYEQYF.

This clone was detected once. J is TRBJ2-5 and V is TRBV7-2; TRBD1 might be the D (5 bases). Germline V gives CDR1 SGHTA, CDR2 FQGNSA. The germline V and J ends were trimmed by 5 bases and 1 base, with 17 bases remaining between them. This CDR3 contains 16 residues. This CDR3 is CASSIGVSQGQETQYF. Here the CDR3 DNA reads TGTGCCAGCAGCATAGGGGTTAGCCAGGGCCAAGAGACCCAGTACTTC.

The chain recombines TRBV6-5 with TRBJ2-5; a weak D match, TRBD2 (6 bases). The CDR3 contains 13 residues. V was pared by 9 bases and J by 3 bases, with 14 bases between. Germline V gene sequence: CDR1 MNHEY, CDR2 SVGAGI. The CDR3 DNA sequence: TGTGCCAGTCAGACTAGGGTTGAAGAGACCCAGTACTTC. Protein: CASQTRVEETQYF.

The chain carries TRBV29-1 and TRBJ2-3, with 7 bases that match TRBD2. The germline V gene encodes CDR1 SQVTM and CDR2 ANQGSEA. The CDR3 length is 15 residues. Trimming cost V 1 base and J 0 bases; bases outside gene matches: 4. CDR3 nucleotide sequence: TGCAGCGTTGAAGTGGGAGGGATTAGCACAGATACGCAGTATTTT. It is translated as CSVEVGGISTDTQYF.

V is TRBV19 and J is TRBJ1-5, with D unresolved. CDR1 LNHDA and CDR2 SQIVND come from the germline V gene (reference sequence). V dropped 7 bases and J dropped 4 bases, with 17 bases sitting between them. This CDR3 is built from 15 residues. The CDR3 bases are TGTGCCAGTACCTCCAGCGGATCCCTAAATCAGCCCCAGCATTTT. Protein sequence: CASTSSGSLNQPQHF.

The CDR3 protein is CASSLEVGVGETQYF. CDR3 DNA: TGCGCCAGCAGCTTGGAGGTCGGGGTGGGAGAGACCCAGTACTTC. J is TRBJ2-5 and V is TRBV5-1, with a possible D match to TRBD2 (5 bases). Per the germline V gene, CDR1 is SGHRS and CDR2 is YFSETQ. The CDR3 has 15 residues. V was trimmed by 0 bases and J by 4 bases, leaving 13 bases between them.

In its sample, this clone was seen once. This chain connects TRBV19 to TRBJ1-5, with TRBD1 identical over 8 bases. Germline CDR1 and CDR2: LNHDA and SQIVND (reference sequence). V was clipped by 9 bases and J by 3 bases; unmatched bases: 10. CDR3 length equals 15 residues. The CDR3: CASSGQGRSNQPQHF. The CDR3 DNA reads as TGTGCCAGCTCTGGACAGGGCCGCTCCAATCAGCCCCAGCATTTT.

This sequence joins TRBV25-1 and TRBJ2-3, with 9 bases matching TRBD2. J lost 2 bases, V lost 7 bases, and 10 bases had no gene match. The germline gives CDR1 MGHDK, CDR2 SYGVNS. The CDR3 consists of 16 residues. CDR3 DNA: TGTGCCAGCACCCCAGGGGCTAGCGGGAACACAGATACGCAGTATTTT. Translated: CASTPGASGNTDTQYF.

The chain links TRBV15 to TRBJ2-7; 8 bases line up with TRBD1. This CDR3 has 16 residues. Germline trimming cut 0 bases from V and 4 bases from J; bases unmatched to any gene: 8. Germline assignment: CDR1 LNHNV and CDR2 YYDKDF (reference sequence). The CDR3 is CATSRDTGTGGYEQYF. The CDR3 DNA reads TGTGCCACCAGCAGAGATACCGGGACAGGCGGTTACGAGCAGTACTTC.

V is TRBV7-2 and J is TRBJ2-2; 10 nucleotides align to TRBD2. Germline trimming cut 1 base from V and 2 bases from J; bases unmatched to any gene: 7. CDR1 and CDR2 from the germline V gene are SGHTA and FQGNSA. This CDR3 is built from 18 residues. Here the CDR3 DNA reads TGTGCCAGCAGCTTAGATTCAGCGGGAGGGACAAACACCGGGGAGCTGTTTTTT. It encodes CASSLDSAGGTNTGELFF.

In DNA form, the CDR3 reads TGTGCCAGTAGTATCGGTGAGACTAGGGTGGGCAATGAGCAGTTCTTC. This gives the protein CASSIGETRVGNEQFF. The chain employs TRBV19 and TRBJ2-1, with a weak D call TRBD2 (6 bases). Trimming took off 3 bases at V and 6 bases at J, with 18 bases between the two ends. Germline assignment: CDR1 LNHDA and CDR2 SQIVND (reference sequence). The CDR3 length is 16 residues.

This chain links TRBV5-4 with TRBJ2-7; 9 bases fit TRBD1. The CDR3 totals 14 residues. Germline V gene data show CDR1 as SGHNT and CDR2 as YYREEE (reference sequence). Trimming took 3 bases from V and 2 from J; bases not matched to a gene: 3. The CDR3 bases are TGTGCCAGCAGCTCTGGGACAGGGACCTACGAGCAGTACTTC. This codes for CASSSGTGTYEQYF.

V and J are TRBV7-9 and TRBJ1-2; 8 bases are shared with TRBD1. Germline CDR1 is SEHNR and CDR2 is FQNEAQ (reference sequence). CDR3 length: 16 amino acids. Trimming took 1 base from V and 4 from J; bases not matched to a gene: 8. The DNA of the CDR3 is TGTGCCAGCAGCTTAGAGGTCGGCAGGGGGCTCTATGGCTACACCTTC. Its protein product is CASSLEVGRGLYGYTF.